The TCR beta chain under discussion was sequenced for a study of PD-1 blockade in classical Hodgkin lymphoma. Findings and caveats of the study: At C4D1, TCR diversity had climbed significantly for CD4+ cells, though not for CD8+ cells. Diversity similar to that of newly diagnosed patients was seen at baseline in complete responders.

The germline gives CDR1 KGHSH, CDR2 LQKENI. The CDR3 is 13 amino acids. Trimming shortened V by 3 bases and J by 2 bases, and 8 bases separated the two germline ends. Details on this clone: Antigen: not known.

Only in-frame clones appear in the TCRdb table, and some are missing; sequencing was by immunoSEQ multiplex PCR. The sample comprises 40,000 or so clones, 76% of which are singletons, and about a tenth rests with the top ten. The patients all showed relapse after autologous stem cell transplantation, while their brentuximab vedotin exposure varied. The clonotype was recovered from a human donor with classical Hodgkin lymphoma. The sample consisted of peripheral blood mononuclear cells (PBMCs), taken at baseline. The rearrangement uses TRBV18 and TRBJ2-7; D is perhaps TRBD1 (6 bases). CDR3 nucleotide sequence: TGTGCCAGCTCACCCGGGACACCCTACGAGCAGTACTTC. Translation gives CASSPGTPYEQYF.